Each of the 27 T cell receptor beta chains below was sequenced from the same sample in a study of long-term antiretroviral therapy in people with HIV. Survey-level resolution applied to immunoSEQ assay v3.0. Profiling relied on immunoSEQ multiplex PCR, and the TCRdb table lists in-frame clones only, not all of them. The sample holds just over 8,500 clones, over 60% seen once. The source material was unsorted PBMCs, sampled 0.6 years before starting antiretroviral therapy. These receptors came from a man aged 40-49 years with HIV.

This clone was counted once. V is TRBV21-1 and J is TRBJ2-2; TRBD2 was called by the table and not checked on the DNA. TRBV21-1 corresponds to a pseudogene. This CDR3 has 15 amino acids. The CDR3 nucleotides are TGTGCCAGCACCCTGCGGAGGGGAGGGACCGGGGAGCTGTTTTTT. The encoded protein is CASTLRRGGTGELFF.

This clone was observed once. The CDR3 loop is CASSISRAGTEAFF. CDR3 bases: TGTGCCAGTAGTATCTCCCGGGCTGGCACTGAAGCTTTCTTT. V gene TRBV19 combines with J gene TRBJ1-1, with D unclear. V lost 3 bases to trimming and J lost 4 bases, with 12 bases between them. The CDR3 length is 14 residues. Germline lookup yields CDR1 LNHDA and CDR2 SQIVND (reference sequence).

The genes are TRBV19 and TRBJ1-2, with D unclear. The germline gives CDR1 LNHDA, CDR2 SQIVND (reference sequence). Trimming removed 5 bases at V and 4 bases at J, with 20 bases between. This CDR3 is 16 amino acids long. CDR3 amino acids: CASSLQEVQRIYGYTF. As DNA, the CDR3 is TGTGCCAGTAGTCTCCAGGAGGTTCAGAGGATCTATGGCTACACCTTC.

This chain connects TRBV5-1 to TRBJ1-3; TRBD1 might be the D (5 bases). This CDR3 has 18 amino acids. Trimming shortened V by 4 bases and J by 0 bases, and 20 bases separated the two germline ends. Germline V lookup: CDR1 SGHRS, CDR2 YFSETQ. This CDR3 reads CASSRTGVDFSSGNTIYF. CDR3 nucleotides: TGCGCCAGCAGCCGCACGGGGGTCGATTTCAGCTCTGGAAACACCATATATTTT.

The chain carries TRBV6-6 and TRBJ2-2; 9 bases fit TRBD1. The CDR3 is 14 residues long. Germline V lookup: CDR1 MNHNY, CDR2 SVGAGI (reference sequence). V lost 8 bases, J lost 6 bases, and 7 bases stayed unmatched. The CDR3 reads CASSGTGLSGELFF. CDR3 coding DNA: TGTGCCAGCTCCGGGACAGGGTTGTCCGGGGAGCTGTTTTTT.

The chain recombines TRBV13 with TRBJ1-2; TRBD1 agrees at 7 bases. V was pared by 4 bases and J by 3 bases, with 8 bases of the junction left unmatched. The V gene's germline CDR1 is PRHDT and CDR2 FYEKMQ (reference sequence). The CDR3 consists of 15 residues. The CDR3 region is CASSSTGDVYYGYTF. The CDR3 DNA follows: TGTGCCAGCAGCTCCACAGGGGACGTGTACTATGGCTACACCTTC.

The gene calls are TRBV7-8 and TRBJ2-6; 8 bases align to TRBD2. Germline V gene lookup returns CDR1 SGHVS and CDR2 FQNEAQ. The CDR3 sequence is 17 residues long. V lost 11 bases to trimming and J lost 2 bases; unmatched junction nucleotides: 14. CDR3 residues: CASSVAWRGAGANVLTF. The CDR3 DNA follows: TGTGCCTCCTCGGTTGCCTGGCGGGGGGCTGGGGCCAACGTCCTGACTTTC.

J is TRBJ2-7 and V is TRBV7-9; D is possibly TRBD1 (5 bases). The V end was cut by 5 bases, the J end by 0 bases, with 11 bases between. The CDR3 runs 14 residues. Germline V gene data show CDR1 as SEHNR and CDR2 as FQNEAQ (reference sequence). CDR3 bases: TGTGCCAGCAGCCCCTTAAGGGGCTCCTACGAGCAGTACTTC. Encoded protein: CASSPLRGSYEQYF.

The chain recombines TRBV10-2 with TRBJ2-2; D possibly matches TRBD1 or TRBD2 (5 bases each). Trimming took off 11 bases at V and 7 bases at J, with 17 bases between the two ends. The CDR3 is 13 residues long. The germline V gene has CDR1 WSHSY and CDR2 SAAADI. The CDR3 sequence: CALGETADGELFF. The CDR3 DNA reads TGCGCCCTAGGGGAGACAGCCGACGGGGAGCTGTTTTTT.

V gene TRBV7-3 combines with J gene TRBJ2-3; D remains ambiguous. Trimming stripped 5 bases from V and 2 bases from J, with 11 bases between. The CDR3 has 14 residues. The germline V gene encodes CDR1 SGHTA and CDR2 FQGTGA. In DNA, the CDR3 is TGTGCCAGCAGCCCCGGACGGTCCACAGATACGCAGTATTTT. It codes for CASSPGRSTDTQYF.

The rearrangement joins TRBV27 to TRBJ2-6, with D tentatively TRBD2 (6 bases). This CDR3 contains 16 residues. V gave up 2 bases and J gave up 4 bases, with 12 bases separating them. The germline V gene encodes CDR1 MNHEY and CDR2 SMNVEV (reference sequence). The CDR3 spells CASSLAGNAGANVLTF. The CDR3 DNA sequence: TGTGCCAGCAGTTTAGCGGGAAATGCGGGGGCCAACGTCCTGACTTTC.

The count of this clone is one. This chain links TRBV29-1 with TRBJ1-1; 7 nucleotides agree with TRBD1. Trimming removed 7 bases from V and 2 bases from J; junction bases left unmatched: 7. There are 13 residues in the CDR3. CDR1 SQVTM and CDR2 ANQGSEA come from the germline V gene. The CDR3 nucleotides read TGCAGCGCTCAGGGGGACCTTAACACTGAAGCTTTCTTT. It specifies CSAQGDLNTEAFF.

The DNA of the CDR3 is TGTGCCAGCAGCTTGGAAGGACAGGGATACAATGAGCAGTTCTTC. It specifies CASSLEGQGYNEQFF. The chain carries TRBV5-6 and TRBJ2-1, with 8 bases lining up with TRBD1. CDR3 length: 15 amino acids. Trimming took 0 bases from V and 4 from J; bases not matched to a gene: 3. Germline V gives CDR1 SGHDT, CDR2 YYEEEE. Filled out from reference TRBV5-6 and TRBJ2-1, the complete variable domain reads DAGVTQSPTHLIKTRGQQVTLRCSPKSGHDTVSWYQQALGQGPQFIFQYYEEEERQRGNFPDRFSGHQFPNYSSELNVNALLLGDSALYLCASSLEGQGYNEQFFGPGTRLTVL.

V and J are TRBV2 and TRBJ2-5; a possible D gene is TRBD1 (5 bases). The germline gives CDR1 SNHLY, CDR2 FYNNEI. The V end was cut by 4 bases, the J end by 2 bases, with 17 bases between. The CDR3 is made up of 16 amino acids. The CDR3 here is CASSADWGALQETQYF. Written as DNA, the CDR3 is TGTGCCAGCAGTGCGGATTGGGGCGCGCTACAAGAGACCCAGTACTTC.

The chain uses TRBV18 and TRBJ2-7; 9 bases are shared with TRBD1. The germline V gene has CDR1 KGHSH and CDR2 LQKENI. Trimming took 4 bases from V and 3 from J; bases not matched to a gene: 7. CDR3 length: 15 amino acids. The CDR3 sequence: CASSLETGGGYEQYF. CDR3 sequence (DNA): TGTGCCAGCTCACTTGAGACAGGGGGGGGCTACGAGCAGTACTTC. Full variable domain (rest looked up from reference TRBV18 and TRBJ2-7): NAGVMQNPRHLVRRRGQEARLRCSPMKGHSHVYWYRQLPEEGLKFMVYLQKENIIDESGMPKERFSAEFPKEGPSILRIQQVVRGDSAAYFCASSLETGGGYEQYFGPGTRLTVT.

The rearrangement links TRBV30 to TRBJ2-3, with D maybe TRBD1 (6 bases). This CDR3 has 15 amino acids. Deletions cut 0 bases from V and 4 bases from J, with 14 bases between. Germline assignment: CDR1 GTSNPN and CDR2 SVGIG (reference sequence). CDR3 sequence reads: CAWSVDRTVPDTQYF. The CDR3 bases are TGTGCCTGGAGTGTCGACAGGACGGTGCCAGATACGCAGTATTTT. The full variable domain, completed using reference TRBV30 and TRBJ2-3, is SQTIHQWPATLVQPVGSPLSLECTVEGTSNPNLYWYRQAAGRGLQLLFYSVGIGQISSEVPQNLSASRPQDRQFILSSKKLLLSDSGFYLCAWSVDRTVPDTQYFGPGTRLTVL.

By share, this clone ranks as medium-sized. The chain's CDR3 is CASSFGGTTDTQYF. The CDR3 DNA reads TGTGCCAGCAGCTTCGGGGGGACCACAGATACGCAGTATTTT. This chain connects TRBV7-8 to TRBJ2-3; 7 nucleotides match TRBD2. The CDR3 loop spans 14 amino acids. The V gene end was trimmed by 3 bases and the J gene end by 2 bases; junction bases not matched to a gene: 2. Germline values: CDR1 SGHVS, CDR2 FQNEAQ.

J is TRBJ2-1 and V is TRBV11-2; D unclear. The CDR3 length is 13 residues. Germline loops: CDR1 SGHAT, CDR2 FQNNGV. Trimming pared 1 base from V and 5 bases from J, leaving 6 bases between. CDR3 sequence reads: CASSLGLNNEQFF. The CDR3 DNA follows: TGTGCCAGCAGCTTAGGTTTGAACAATGAGCAGTTCTTC.

The count of this clone is one. The chain employs TRBV6-5 and TRBJ2-7; D perhaps matches TRBD1 (6 bases). This CDR3 comprises 14 residues. Trimming stripped 2 bases from V and 2 bases from J, with 10 bases between. CDR1 is MNHEY and CDR2 is SVGAGI in the germline V gene. The chain's CDR3 is CASSYRQETYEQYF. In nucleotides, the CDR3 is TGTGCCAGCAGTTACCGACAGGAAACCTACGAGCAGTACTTC.

This chain joins TRBV5-1 and TRBJ1-1; TRBD1 aligns across 7 bases. Trimming at V came to 3 bases and at J to 1 base, leaving 6 bases not matched to a gene. Looked up from germline, CDR1 is SGHRS and CDR2 is YFSETQ. This CDR3 region has 15 residues. The CDR3 reads CASSSEGQANTEAFF. CDR3 sequence (DNA): TGCGCCAGCAGCTCAGAAGGACAGGCGAACACTGAAGCTTTCTTT.

V and J are TRBV5-1 and TRBJ1-1; D remains ambiguous. This CDR3 comprises 12 residues. CDR1 is SGHRS, CDR2 YFSETQ, per germline. V was clipped by 7 bases and J by 0 bases, with 7 bases between them. In nucleotides, the CDR3 is TGCGCCAGCGGGGAAATGAACACTGAAGCTTTCTTT. Protein sequence: CASGEMNTEAFF.

The chain links TRBV19 to TRBJ1-1; 7 bases are shared with TRBD1. This CDR3 contains 16 residues. Germline lookup yields CDR1 LNHDA and CDR2 SQIVND (reference sequence). V shed 0 bases, J shed 1 base, and the junction held 5 bases outside the gene matches. DNA of the CDR3: TGTGCCAGTAGTATAGACGTAGGGGGCGCGAACACTGAAGCTTTCTTT. Amino acids: CASSIDVGGANTEAFF.

The J gene is TRBJ1-2, the V gene TRBV6-1; a possible D gene is TRBD1 (6 bases). Trimming pared 4 bases from V and 2 bases from J, leaving 14 bases between. Germline values: CDR1 MNHNS, CDR2 SASEGT. The CDR3 covers 15 residues. The CDR3 loop is CASSVTGLNNYGYTF. The CDR3 nucleotides are TGTGCCAGCAGTGTTACAGGGTTGAACAACTATGGCTACACCTTC.

The DNA of the CDR3 is TGTGCCAGCAGCTCGGGGGCCAATCAGCCCCAGCATTTT. Its translation is CASSSGANQPQHF. J is TRBJ1-5 and V is TRBV5-8; tentatively, D is TRBD1 (6 bases). Deletions cut 3 bases from V and 3 bases from J, with 7 bases between. The CDR3 spans 13 residues. Germline V gives CDR1 SGHTS, CDR2 YDEGEE.

The CDR3 sequence: CASSEAGYSGNTIYF. The CDR3 nucleotides read TGTGCCAGCAGTGAAGCAGGGTACTCTGGAAACACCATATATTTT. The rearrangement links TRBV6-1 to TRBJ1-3; D gene unclear. Germline CDR1 reads MNHNS; CDR2 reads SASEGT. The CDR3 runs 15 residues. V gave up 0 bases and J gave up 0 bases, with 6 bases separating them.

The chain couples TRBV27 to TRBJ1-2, with TRBD1 as a possible D gene (6 bases). The CDR3 is 15 amino acids. From germline, CDR1 is MNHEY and CDR2 SMNVEV (reference sequence). V was trimmed by 5 bases and J by 2 bases, leaving 15 bases between them. The CDR3 region has the DNA TGTGCCAGCAGTACGGGGGCAGGAGGCAACTATGGCTACACCTTC. It codes for CASSTGAGGNYGYTF.

The gene calls are TRBV9 and TRBJ1-2, with 8 bases fitting TRBD1. Germline V CDR1 and CDR2: SGDLS, YYNGEE. Trimming removed 3 bases from V and 0 bases from J; junction bases left unmatched: 10. CDR3 length: 17 residues. CDR3 nucleotide sequence: TGTGCCAGCAGCGCCCGGACAGGGCCCATAGCTAACTATGGCTACACCTTC. This gives the protein CASSARTGPIANYGYTF. Variable domain in full (rest from reference TRBV9 and TRBJ1-2): DSGVTQTPKHLITATGQRVTLRCSPRSGDLSVYWYQQSLDQGLQFLIQYYNGEERAKGNILERFSAQQFPDLHSELNLSSLELGDSALYFCASSARTGPIANYGYTFGSGTRLTVV.